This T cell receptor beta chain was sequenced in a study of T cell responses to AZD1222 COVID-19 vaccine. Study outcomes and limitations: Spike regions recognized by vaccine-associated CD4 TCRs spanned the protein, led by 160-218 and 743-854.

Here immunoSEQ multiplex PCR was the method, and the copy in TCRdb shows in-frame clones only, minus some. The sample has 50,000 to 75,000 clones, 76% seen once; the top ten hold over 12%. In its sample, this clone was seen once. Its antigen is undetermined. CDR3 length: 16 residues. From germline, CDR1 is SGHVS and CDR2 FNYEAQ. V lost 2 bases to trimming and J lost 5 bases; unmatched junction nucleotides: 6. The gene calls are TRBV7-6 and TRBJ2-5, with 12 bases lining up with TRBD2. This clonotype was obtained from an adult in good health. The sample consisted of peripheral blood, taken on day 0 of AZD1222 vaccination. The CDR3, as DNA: TGTGCCAGCAGCTTAATCCTAGCGGGGGGGCGCGAGACCCAGTACTTC. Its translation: CASSLILAGGRETQYF.